A single sample is the source of the 26 T cell receptor beta chains below, sequenced in a study of T cells after yellow fever vaccination. TCRdb redid the calling of the 5' RACE reads with MiXCR, one entry per CDR3 protein. The data show 250,000 to 350,000 distinct CDR3 sequences, around 4.5% seen once. The sequencing used PBMCs, collected 15 days after the yellow fever booster vaccination. Receptors were obtained from a man aged 18-30 years who received the YFV17D yellow fever vaccine.

The chain has TRBV7-2 and TRBJ2-1, with D unresolved. Germline V gene lookup returns CDR1 SGHTA and CDR2 FQGNSA. V dropped 3 bases and J dropped 9 bases, with 9 bases sitting between them. The CDR3 loop spans 12 amino acids. CDR3 nucleotides: TGTGCCAGCAGCTTTTGGGCAGGTGAGCAGTTCTTC. It encodes CASSFWAGEQFF.

At least ten counts were recorded for this clonotype. The gene calls are TRBV7-9 and TRBJ2-3; 9 positions match TRBD1. V shed 1 base, J shed 4 bases, and the junction held 3 bases outside the gene matches. The length of the CDR3 is 15 residues. The germline V gene has CDR1 SEHNR and CDR2 FQNEAQ (reference sequence). CDR3 amino acids: CASSLGDRDPDTQYF. CDR3 nucleotide sequence: TGTGCCAGCAGCTTAGGGGACAGGGACCCAGATACGCAGTATTTT.

This clonotype has at least ten counts. The chain recombines TRBV6-6 with TRBJ2-7, with D unresolved. Germline V gene sequence: CDR1 MNHNY, CDR2 SVGAGI (reference sequence). Trimming left V 4 bases short and J 0 bases short, with 10 bases between. The CDR3 runs 14 residues. The CDR3 here is CASSWWGNSYEQYF. CDR3 bases: TGTGCCAGCAGTTGGTGGGGAAACTCCTACGAGCAGTACTTC.

This clonotype was detected ten times or more. The chain uses TRBV10-3 and TRBJ2-5; 11 positions match TRBD1. Trimming removed 2 bases from V and 4 bases from J; junction bases left unmatched: 3. Germline CDR1 reads ENHRY; CDR2 reads SYGVKD. The CDR3 covers 15 residues. CDR3 sequence: CAISERDRGGETQYF. The CDR3 DNA follows: TGTGCCATCAGTGAGAGGGACAGGGGGGGAGAGACCCAGTACTTC.

Ten or more counts support this clonotype. One end of the junction is discordant with germline, which a read error may explain. This chain uses TRBV5-1 with TRBJ2-3, with 10 bases lining up with TRBD1. Per the germline V gene, CDR1 is SGHRS and CDR2 is YFSETQ. The CDR3 runs to 14 residues. DNA for the CDR3: TGTGCCAGCAGCTTAGGACAGGGGGCAGATACGCAGTATTTT. Amino acid sequence: CASSLGQGADTQYF.

Only a few counts were recorded for this clonotype. This CDR3 reads CASSYQQSPLHF. CDR3 DNA: TGTGCCAGCAGCTACCAACAATCACCCCTCCACTTT. V usage is TRBV7-8 and J usage is TRBJ1-6; D unresolved. This CDR3 region has 12 residues. CDR1 and CDR2 from the germline V gene are SGHVS and FQNEAQ. Between the trimmed V and J ends, which lost 4 bases and 10 bases, there was a span of 8 bases.

This clonotype was seen a few times. The V and J genes are TRBV11-2 and TRBJ2-3, with D perhaps given as TRBD1 or TRBD2 (5 bases each). V lost 0 bases and J 8 bases, leaving 15 bases between the germline ends. The germline gives CDR1 SGHAT, CDR2 FQNNGV. The CDR3 contains 15 residues. CDR3 in DNA: TGTGCCAGCAGCTTAGATTGGGTCGGGGCCTCTACGCAGTATTTT. As protein: CASSLDWVGASTQYF.

In its sample, this clonotype was seen a few times. The chain employs TRBV29-1 and TRBJ2-5, with D possibly being TRBD2 (5 bases). Germline V gives CDR1 SQVTM, CDR2 ANQGSEA. The CDR3 totals 14 residues. The V end was cut by 8 bases, the J end by 2 bases, with 18 bases between. The CDR3 sequence: CSFQREPWQETQYF. The CDR3 bases are TGCAGCTTTCAAAGGGAGCCCTGGCAAGAGACCCAGTACTTC.

The sample holds many counts of this clonotype. The chain combines TRBV12-3 or TRBV12-4 with TRBJ2-7; D is possibly TRBD1 (5 bases). V shed 5 bases and J shed 3 bases, with 14 bases lying between them. This CDR3 region has 14 residues. DNA for the CDR3: TGTGCCAGCAGTCCTTCACAGGCAAGCTACGAGCAGTACGTC. It yields the protein CASSPSQASYEQYV.

This clonotype was picked up many times. The junction differs from germline at one of its ends, possibly a read error. The V and J genes are TRBV7-9 and TRBJ2-6; D is undetermined. CDR1 and CDR2 from the germline V gene are SEHNR and FQNEAQ (reference sequence). This CDR3 comprises 13 residues. CDR3 DNA sequence: TGCGCCAGCAGCCTGCCCGGGGCCAACGTCCTGACTTTC. Translated: CASSLPGANVLTF. Looking up the rest from reference TRBV7-9 and TRBJ2-6 gives the full variable domain: DTGVSQNPRHKITKRGQNVTFRCDPISEHNRLYWYRQTLGQGPEFLTYFQNEAQLEKSRLLSDRFSAERPKGSFSTLEIQRTEQGDSAMYLCASSLPGANVLTFGAGSRLTVL.

This clonotype occurred a few times. The rearrangement uses TRBV29-1 and TRBJ1-1; TRBD1 matches at 8 bases. The length of the CDR3 is 12 residues. V dropped 7 bases and J dropped 5; count of bases not matched to a gene: 6. Germline V gene lookup returns CDR1 SQVTM and CDR2 ANQGSEA. Here the CDR3 reads CSGITGGTEAFF. The CDR3 DNA sequence: TGCAGCGGGATCACAGGGGGAACTGAAGCTTTCTTT.

The table lists this clonotype with many counts. This rearrangement joins TRBV7-2 to TRBJ2-3, with D maybe TRBD1 (5 bases). The CDR3 spans 15 residues. V lost 5 bases, J lost 0 bases, and 12 bases lay in between. Germline V gives CDR1 SGHTA, CDR2 FQGNSA. The CDR3 is CASSPSGISTDTQYF. CDR3 bases: TGTGCCAGCAGCCCCTCAGGGATAAGCACAGATACGCAGTATTTT.

This clonotype was recorded many times. This sequence joins TRBV7-2 and TRBJ1-1; 8 bases are shared with TRBD1. The J segment lost 1 base and the V segment lost 1 base, leaving 2 bases of the junction unmatched. The CDR3 has 15 residues. Germline loops: CDR1 SGHTA, CDR2 FQGNSA. The CDR3 here is CASSLVGTGNTEAFF. CDR3 DNA: TGTGCCAGCAGCTTAGTCGGGACAGGGAACACTGAAGCTTTCTTT.

In this sample, this clonotype turned up a few times. This chain uses TRBV7-9 with TRBJ2-5, with TRBD2 as a possible D gene (5 bases). The CDR3 consists of 14 residues. Looked up from germline, CDR1 is SEHNR and CDR2 is FQNEAQ (reference sequence). Trimming pared 8 bases from V and 0 bases from J, leaving 13 bases between. DNA of the CDR3: TGTGCCAGCGGGAATAGCGAGTACCAAGAGACCCAGTACTTC. Its translation: CASGNSEYQETQYF.

This sequence joins TRBV5-4 and TRBJ2-2; D possibly corresponds to TRBD1 (6 bases). This CDR3 has 13 residues. Germline V CDR1 and CDR2: SGHNT, YYREEE (reference sequence). V was clipped by 5 bases and J by 6 bases, with 11 bases between them. The CDR3 DNA reads as TGTGCCAGCAGGCTTACAGGGTCCGGGGAGCTGTTTTTT. Translated, it gives CASRLTGSGELFF.

The chain couples TRBV12-3 or TRBV12-4 to TRBJ2-1; D remains unclear. This CDR3 has 17 amino acids. Trimming took 7 bases from V and 0 from J, leaving 19 bases between them. CDR3 coding DNA: TGTGCCAGCACCAGAAACGGTGGCCAGAGCTCCTACAATGAGCAGTTCTTC. It codes for CASTRNGGQSSYNEQFF.

This clonotype was picked up many times. V and J are TRBV7-9 and TRBJ2-7; 7 bases line up with TRBD2. The CDR3 totals 16 residues. Germline CDR1 SEHNR, CDR2 FQNEAQ (reference sequence). J lost 4 bases, V lost 4 bases, and 13 bases had no gene match. CDR3 sequence (DNA): TGTGCCAGCAGCTCCTCGGGGGGAGGGGAGCCATACGAGCAGTACGTC. It specifies CASSSSGGGEPYEQYV.

Only a few counts were recorded for this clonotype. The rearrangement uses TRBV5-6 and TRBJ2-7; D gene ambiguous. Germline assignment: CDR1 SGHDT and CDR2 YYEEEE. Trimming shortened V by 3 bases and J by 6 bases, and 10 bases separated the two germline ends. This CDR3 spans 12 amino acids. CDR3 bases: TGTGCCAGCAGCTCTGCCATGGGCGAGCAGTACGTC. This gives the protein CASSSAMGEQYV.

Remarks on this clonotype: A single base separates this from a much larger clone, so it may be a read error. This rearrangement joins TRBV12-3 or TRBV12-4 to TRBJ2-1; 10 bases are shared with TRBD2. The J segment lost 8 bases and the V segment lost 6 bases, leaving 10 bases of the junction unmatched. The CDR3 runs 15 residues. CDR3 loop: CASSQTSGWDYEQFF. CDR3 nucleotide sequence: TGTGCCAGCAGCCAGACTAGCGGGTGGGACTATGAGCAGTTCTTC.

V and J are TRBV20-1 and TRBJ1-2; 10 bases match TRBD1. The CDR3 sequence is 16 residues long. The junction had 8 bases not matched to a gene; V was cut back by 1 base and J by 3 bases. Germline-derived CDR1 and CDR2 are DFQATT and SNEGSKA (reference sequence). In nucleotides, the CDR3 is TGCAGTGCTAGAGGCCTAGTCGGGACAGGGGACTATGGCTACACCTTC. This gives the protein CSARGLVGTGDYGYTF.

This clonotype was recorded a few times. The V and J genes are TRBV18 and TRBJ2-2; 7 positions agree with TRBD1. Germline CDR1 reads KGHSH; CDR2 reads LQKENI. The CDR3 is 14 residues long. The J segment lost 4 bases and the V segment lost 3 bases, leaving 2 bases of the junction unmatched. This CDR3 reads CASSPGQTTGELFF. The DNA of the CDR3 is TGTGCCAGCTCACCGGGACAGACCACCGGGGAGCTGTTTTTT.

This chain links TRBV7-8 with TRBJ1-1, with D uncertain. V was trimmed by 1 base and J by 5 bases, leaving 14 bases between them. The CDR3 consists of 15 residues. CDR1 SGHVS and CDR2 FQNEAQ come from the germline V gene. CDR3 DNA: TGTGCCAGCAGCTTAGTCCGGGTGTTAGGAACTGAAGCTTTCTTT. This translates into CASSLVRVLGTEAFF.

The chain couples TRBV7-2 to TRBJ2-1, with D unclear. From germline, CDR1 is SGHTA and CDR2 FQGNSA. Between the trimmed V and J ends, which lost 1 base and 4 bases, there was a span of 11 bases. The CDR3 has 15 residues. The CDR3 nucleotides are TGTGCCAGCAGCTTAGGGGGTGGCGTTTACAATGAGCAGTTCTTC. Its translation is CASSLGGGVYNEQFF.

This clonotype occurred many times. The chain links TRBV5-6 to TRBJ1-5; D is unresolved. CDR1 and CDR2 (germline): SGHDT, YYEEEE. Trimming stripped 6 bases from V and 0 bases from J, with 10 bases between. CDR3 size: 14 residues. CDR3 nucleotide sequence: TGTGCCAGCACCCGGCGGGATAGCAATCAGCCCCAGCATTTT. Translated: CASTRRDSNQPQHF.

In its sample, this clonotype was seen many times. V usage is TRBV28 and J usage is TRBJ1-2, with 7 bases matching TRBD1. With V trimmed by 4 bases and J by 6 bases, 11 bases remained unmatched. Germline V gene data show CDR1 as MDHEN and CDR2 as SYDVKM. The CDR3 covers 15 residues. CDR3 region: CASSWPGGRNDGYTF. CDR3 nucleotides: TGTGCCAGCAGTTGGCCAGGGGGGCGGAATGATGGCTACACCTTC.

This clonotype was recorded at least ten times. The chain recombines TRBV7-2 with TRBJ2-7, with a weak D call TRBD2 (5 bases). V dropped 1 base and J dropped 2 bases, with 12 bases sitting between them. The CDR3 sequence is 15 residues long. CDR1 SGHTA and CDR2 FQGNSA come from the germline V gene. CDR3 sequence (DNA): TGTGCCAGCAGCTTAGGTCCTAGCCGGACCTACGAGCAGTACTTC. This translates into CASSLGPSRTYEQYF.